This TCR beta chain was recorded in a study of T-cell memory formation after mild COVID-19. Study details: Clustering of TCRs was largely donor specific.

V was cut by 0 bases and J by 0 bases, with 5 bases left in between. The CDR3 has 13 residues. Germline V lookup: CDR1 DFQATT, CDR2 SNEGSKA (reference sequence). TCRdb re-called the 5' RACE reads with MiXCR, one entry per CDR3 protein. The repertoire holds about 150,000 distinct CDR3 sequences, under 30% seen once, with approximately 25% in the top ten. This chain joins TRBV20-1 and TRBJ1-1, with D unclear. The sequencing sample was made of PBMCs or a T cell subset sorted from them (not recorded which). The origin of this receptor is an adult woman who had mild COVID-19 (a few samples of this study predate the infection). Cell type and time point are not known. The CDR3 coding sequence is TGCAGTGCTAGAGACGCACTGAACACTGAAGCTTTCTTT. Protein sequence: CSARDALNTEAFF.